This T cell receptor (beta chain) came from a study of blood T cell repertoires in COVID-19. Overall study context: Nucleic acid was either cDNA or gDNA, and it came from T cells, B-cell-depleted T cells, or PBMCs.

Sequenced by immunoSEQ multiplex PCR; TCRdb stores in-frame clones only, minus some. The sample holds some 110,000 clones, roughly 76% seen once. V lost 6 bases and J lost 7; bases outside the gene matches: 9. CDR1 is SGHTS, CDR2 YDEGEE, per germline. The CDR3 loop spans 14 amino acids. This rearrangement joins TRBV5-8 to TRBJ2-2, with 7 bases that match TRBD2. What was sequenced was peripheral blood. This TCR derives from a woman in her seventies with acute or convalescent COVID-19. CDR3 DNA: TGTGCCAGCACCCCTGGGCGGGGGTACGGGGAGCTGTTTTTT. This sequence encodes CASTPGRGYGELFF. Based on the CDR3 plus reference TRBV5-8 and TRBJ2-2, the full variable domain is EAGVTQSPTHLIKTRGQQATLRCSPISGHTSVYWYQQALGLGLQFLLWYDEGEERNRGNFPPRFSGRQFPNYSSELNVNALELEDSALYLCASTPGRGYGELFFGEGSRLTVL.